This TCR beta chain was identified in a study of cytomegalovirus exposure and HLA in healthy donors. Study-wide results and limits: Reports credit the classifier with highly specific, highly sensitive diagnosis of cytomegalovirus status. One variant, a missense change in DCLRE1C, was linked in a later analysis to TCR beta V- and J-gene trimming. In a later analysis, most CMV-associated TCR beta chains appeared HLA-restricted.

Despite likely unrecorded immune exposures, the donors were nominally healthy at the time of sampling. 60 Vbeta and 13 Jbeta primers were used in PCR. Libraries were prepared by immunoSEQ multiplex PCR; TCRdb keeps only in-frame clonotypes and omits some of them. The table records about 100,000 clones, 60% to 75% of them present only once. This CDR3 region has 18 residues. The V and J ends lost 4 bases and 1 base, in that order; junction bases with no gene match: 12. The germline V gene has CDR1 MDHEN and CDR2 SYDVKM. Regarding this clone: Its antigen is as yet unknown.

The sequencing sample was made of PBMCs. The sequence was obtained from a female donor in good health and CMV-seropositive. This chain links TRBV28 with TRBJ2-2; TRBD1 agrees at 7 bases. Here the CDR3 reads CASSSRGQIKKNTGELFF. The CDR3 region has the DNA TGTGCCAGCAGTTCGAGGGGACAGATTAAAAAGAACACCGGGGAGCTGTTTTTT. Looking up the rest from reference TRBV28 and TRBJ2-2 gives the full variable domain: DVKVTQSSRYLVKRTGEKVFLECVQDMDHENMFWYRQDPGLGLRLIYFSYDVKMKEKGDIPEGYSVSREKKERFSLILESASTNQTSMYLCASSSRGQIKKNTGELFFGEGSRLTVL.